The rows below give T cell receptor beta chains drawn from one sample of a study of blood T cell repertoires in COVID-19. Only in-frame clones appear in the TCRdb table, and some are missing; sequencing was by immunoSEQ multiplex PCR. Here the sample spans about 53,000 clones, 77% being singletons. The sequenced sample was peripheral blood. The receptors here all came from a man in his 70s with active or convalescent COVID-19. Both conserved end residues are part of each CDR3. A D gene is named only where the DNA matches it firmly. Expanded clones are given a class, and other clones once, few, many or no size at all.

j_gene | d_gene | abundance | v_gene | CDR3nt | CDR3aa
TRBJ2-3 | - | - | TRBV6-2/TRBV6-3 | TGTGCCAGCAGTTACGGAGGGTCTAGCACAGATACGCAGTATTTT | CASSYGGSSTDTQYF
TRBJ2-7 | - | - | TRBV5-1 | TGCGCCAGCAGCCCGGGGACCTACGAGCAGTACTTC | CASSPGTYEQYF
TRBJ2-2 | TRBD2 | - | TRBV4-2 | TGTGCCAGCAGCCAAGATTTCGGGGCGGGAGGGCCCACCGGGGAGCTGTTTTTT | CASSQDFGAGGPTGELFF
TRBJ2-7 | TRBD1 | once | TRBV28 | TGTGCCAGCAAGAGACAGGGGATTAACGAGCAGTACTTC | CASKRQGINEQYF
TRBJ2-4 | TRBD1 | - | TRBV11-2 | TGTGCCAGCAGCCTGGACAGGCAAGACATTCAGTACTTC | CASSLDRQDIQYF
TRBJ2-7 | - | - | TRBV7-2 | TGTGCCAGCAGCGGAGGACGGTCCGAGCAGTACTTC | CASSGGRSEQYF
TRBJ2-3 | - | - | TRBV5-1 | TGCGCCAGCAGCTTTGGTCCGGGGACAGATACGCAGTATTTT | CASSFGPGTDTQYF
TRBJ2-1 | TRBD1 | - | TRBV11-3 | TGTGCCAGCAGCTTAGCGGGACAGACTTTTAACTACAATGAGCAGTTCTTC | CASSLAGQTFNYNEQFF
TRBJ1-2 | - | - | TRBV28 | TGTGCCAGCAGTCAGGATCCTCCACCACATGGCTACACCTTC | CASSQDPPPHGYTF
TRBJ1-5 | - | once | TRBV4-3 | TGCGCCAGCAGCCAAGGTCAGGGGAATCAGCCCCAGCATTTT | CASSQGQGNQPQHF
TRBJ2-2 | - | - | TRBV7-6 | TGTGCCAGCAGCCCCTTGGACAGTACCGGGGAGCTGTTTTTT | CASSPLDSTGELFF
TRBJ2-3 | TRBD1 | medium-sized | TRBV7-3 | TGTGCCAGCAGCTCGGGACAGGGCACAGATACGCAGTATTTT | CASSSGQGTDTQYF
TRBJ2-1 | TRBD2 | - | TRBV28 | TGTGCCAGCAGACCCCAGCGGGACCTAAATGAGCAGTTCTTC | CASRPQRDLNEQFF
TRBJ2-7 | TRBD1 | - | TRBV30 | TGTGCCGGACAAGGTCGGACAGGGGGTACTGAGCAGTACTTC | CAGQGRTGGTEQYF
TRBJ2-5 | - | - | TRBV6-2/TRBV6-3 | TGTGCCAGCAGTTACCAGGGGTTATCTCAAGAGACCCAGTACTTC | CASSYQGLSQETQYF
TRBJ2-6 | - | once | TRBV7-2 | TGTGCCAGCACCAGGGGGGCCTCTGGGGCCAACGTCCTGACTTTC | CASTRGASGANVLTF
TRBJ1-2 | TRBD1 | many | TRBV6-1 | TGTGCCAGCAGTGAAGGGAGGGGGCGAGGCTACACCTTC | CASSEGRGRGYTF
TRBJ2-3 | TRBD2 | once | TRBV5-1 | TGCGCCAGCAGCGAGACTAGCGGGAACACAGATACGCAGTATTTT | CASSETSGNTDTQYF
TRBJ2-6 | TRBD1 | - | TRBV9 | TGTGCCAGCAGTGACAGGGTCCCCTCTGGGGCCAACGTCCTGACTTTC | CASSDRVPSGANVLTF
TRBJ1-1 | - | once | TRBV4-1 | TGCGCCAGCAGCCAAGAGGTTCCAGGGATCGGGAACACTGAAGCTTTCTTT | CASSQEVPGIGNTEAFF
TRBJ2-5 | - | medium-sized | TRBV9 | TGTGCCATCTTAGCTCCAAGGGAGACCCAGTACTTC | CAILAPRETQYF
TRBJ1-6 | - | - | TRBV7-2 | TGTGCCAGCAGCCAACAGAGGGATAATTCACCCCTCCACTTT | CASSQQRDNSPLHF
TRBJ1-2 | TRBD1 | - | TRBV5-6 | TGTGCCAGCAGCCTAACCGGGACAGGGGTGATGGGCTACACCTTC | CASSLTGTGVMGYTF
TRBJ2-3 | TRBD2 | once | TRBV5-1 | TGCGCCAGCAGCTTGGCTTTTAGCGGGGTGTCTAGCACAGATACGCAGTATTTT | CASSLAFSGVSSTDTQYF
TRBJ1-5 | - | medium-sized | TRBV19 | TGTGCCAGTAGTATAGAAAGGGGTTTGAGTCAGCCCCAGCATTTT | CASSIERGLSQPQHF
TRBJ2-7 | TRBD1 | - | TRBV29-1 | TGCAGCGTTGGGACAGGGGGCGCGTACGAGCAGTACTTC | CSVGTGGAYEQYF
TRBJ2-3 | - | - | TRBV9 | TGTGCCAGCAGCGTAGTTGGTCGCATAGACACAGATACGCAGTATTTT | CASSVVGRIDTDTQYF
TRBJ2-7 | - | - | TRBV9 | TGTGCCAGCAGCGTCGGGGACATCTCCTACGAGCAGTACTTC | CASSVGDISYEQYF
TRBJ2-3 | TRBD1 | few | TRBV19 | TGTGCCAGTAGTAAGCTGTTGGGGACAGGGGGAGATACGCAGTATTTT | CASSKLLGTGGDTQYF
TRBJ2-7 | - | - | TRBV28 | TGTGCCAGCAGTCCAAAAGGGACTTTCCCCTACGAGCAGTACTTC | CASSPKGTFPYEQYF
TRBJ1-5 | - | - | TRBV27 | TGTGCCAGCAGCTCGGGGGGAGGCTCGGGGCGTGTCCAGCATTTT | CASSSGGGSGRVQHF
TRBJ1-2 | - | once | TRBV18 | TGTGCCAGCTCACCAAGATCGACAGGCCCTAACTATGGCTACACCTTC | CASSPRSTGPNYGYTF
TRBJ1-2 | TRBD1 | - | TRBV30 | TGTGCCTGGAGTACAGGGGGTTGGGGCTATGGCTACACCTTC | CAWSTGGWGYGYTF
TRBJ1-5 | TRBD1 | - | TRBV19 | TGTGCCAGTAGAACAGGGGTTAGCAATCAGCCCCAGCATTTT | CASRTGVSNQPQHF
TRBJ1-5 | - | - | TRBV28 | TGTGCCAGCAGTTTGTCAGGGGACTATAGCAATCAGCCCCAGCATTTT | CASSLSGDYSNQPQHF
TRBJ2-1 | TRBD1 | - | TRBV29-1 | TGCAGCGTTGAGGACAGGGCTGCTACCTACAATGAGCAGTTCTTC | CSVEDRAATYNEQFF
TRBJ1-2 | TRBD1 | - | TRBV7-2 | TGTGCCAGCAGCCCCCGGGACAGTGTTTATGGCTACACCTTC | CASSPRDSVYGYTF
TRBJ1-2 | - | once | TRBV29-1 | TGCAGCGTACAGGAAATTTATGGCTACACCTTC | CSVQEIYGYTF
TRBJ2-5 | TRBD2 | - | TRBV7-3 | TGTGCCAGCAGCCCTGGGACTAGCGGGGGGAAGGAGAAGACCCAGTACTTC | CASSPGTSGGKEKTQYF
TRBJ2-3 | TRBD2 | - | TRBV6-1 | TGTGCCAGCAGTCCTAGCGGGGGGGCCCCAGATACGCAGTATTTT | CASSPSGGAPDTQYF
TRBJ2-1 | - | - | TRBV6-4 | TGTGCCAGCAGCCTAGGGGCCGGGAATGAGCAGTTCTTC | CASSLGAGNEQFF
TRBJ1-1 | - | few | TRBV18 | TGTGCCAGCTCACCCCGACCGGAGGGGCAGAACACTGAAGCTTTCTTT | CASSPRPEGQNTEAFF
TRBJ1-1 | - | - | TRBV5-5 | TGTGCCAGCAGCCAGGGACTTGCGAACACTGAAGCTTTCTTT | CASSQGLANTEAFF
TRBJ2-7 | TRBD2 | once | TRBV7-8 | TGTGCCAGCAGCTTCGTCACTAGCGGGAGTTACGAGCAGTACTTC | CASSFVTSGSYEQYF
TRBJ2-7 | - | few | TRBV7-9 | TGTGCCAGCAGCTTAGGACAGTTCTCCTACGAGCAGTACTTC | CASSLGQFSYEQYF
TRBJ2-3 | TRBD2 | - | TRBV7-3 | TGTGCCAGCAGCAAAACGCCTTCCTCTAGCGGGGGCGCAGATACGCAGTATTTT | CASSKTPSSSGGADTQYF
TRBJ2-4 | TRBD1 | - | TRBV2 | TGTGCCAGCAAAGGGACAGTGAACTTAAACATTCAGTACTTC | CASKGTVNLNIQYF
TRBJ2-3 | - | once | TRBV19 | TGTGCCAGTAGTGATAGCGGCCGCACAGATACGCAGTATTTT | CASSDSGRTDTQYF
TRBJ1-2 | - | - | TRBV5-1 | TGCGCCAGCAGTGGGAGGTCGGGCTACACCTTC | CASSGRSGYTF
TRBJ1-2 | TRBD1 | - | TRBV24-1 | TGTGCCACCAGCCCCCCGGACAGGGTGGATGGCTACACCTTC | CATSPPDRVDGYTF
TRBJ2-1 | TRBD2 | - | TRBV7-6 | TGTGCCAGCAGCGCCGGGCAGATTAGCGGGGGGAGGTACAATGAGCAGTTCTTC | CASSAGQISGGRYNEQFF
TRBJ1-2 | - | - | TRBV12-3/TRBV12-4 | TGTGCCAGCAGGTTACAATATGGCTACACCTTC | CASRLQYGYTF
TRBJ1-1 | TRBD1 | - | TRBV5-4 | TGTGCCAGCAGCGCGGACAGGCTTGAAGCTTTCTTT | CASSADRLEAFF
TRBJ1-2 | - | - | TRBV19 | TGTGCCAGTAGAGCACCCTGGTCGCGTTATGATGGCTACACCTTC | CASRAPWSRYDGYTF
TRBJ2-1 | - | - | TRBV5-1 | TGCGCCAGCAGCTTTTATTCGTACAATGAGCAGTTCTTC | CASSFYSYNEQFF